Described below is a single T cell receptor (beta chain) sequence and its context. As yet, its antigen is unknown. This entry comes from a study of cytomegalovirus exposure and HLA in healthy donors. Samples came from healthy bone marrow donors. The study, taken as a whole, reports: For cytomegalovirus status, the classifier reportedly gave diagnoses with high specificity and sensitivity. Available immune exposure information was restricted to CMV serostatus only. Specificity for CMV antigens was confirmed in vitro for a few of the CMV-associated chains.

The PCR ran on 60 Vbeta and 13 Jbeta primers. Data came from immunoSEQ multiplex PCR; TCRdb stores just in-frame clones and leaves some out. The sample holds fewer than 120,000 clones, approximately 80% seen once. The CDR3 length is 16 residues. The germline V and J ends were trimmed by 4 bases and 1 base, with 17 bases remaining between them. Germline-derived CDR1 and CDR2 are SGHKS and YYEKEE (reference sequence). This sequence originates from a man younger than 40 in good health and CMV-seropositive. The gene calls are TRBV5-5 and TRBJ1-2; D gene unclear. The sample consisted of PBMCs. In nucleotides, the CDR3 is TGTGCCAGCAGCCTGACTGTCTTGAACCGTAACTATGGCTACACCTTC. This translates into CASSLTVLNRNYGYTF.